The sequence of this TCR beta chain was determined in a study of T cells in Graves' hyperthyroidism and ophthalmopathy. Among the patients, aged 18 to 65, hyperthyroidism was newly diagnosed and had lasted under 2 months. The sample of blood was obtained at first hyperthyroidism diagnosis (before any ophthalmopathy symptoms). An approximately 9.8 ml volume of fresh peripheral blood provided the PBMCs. What was amplified from RNA transcripts were TCR beta CDR3 regions. HTBI primers drove first-round RT-PCR of the TCR CDR3. One entry per CDR3 protein results from TCRdb running MiXCR on the multiplex PCR reads. The sample consists of about 720,000 distinct CDR3 sequences, around 20% of them appearing once. V dropped 7 bases and J dropped 4; count of bases not matched to a gene: 4. The CDR3 totals 14 residues. From germline, CDR1 is SNHLY and CDR2 FYNNEI. General observations from the study: Blood also carried most thyroid clonotypes expanded above 0.001.

As concerns this clonotype: Its antigen is currently unknown.

The source is a woman aged 45-65 years with Graves' hyperthyroidism that later progressed to Graves' ophthalmopathy. Material for sequencing was blood. This chain links TRBV2 with TRBJ2-3, with 11 positions matching TRBD2. CDR3: CASTGLAGADTQYF. For the CDR3, the DNA is TGTGCCAGCACTGGACTAGCGGGCGCAGATACGCAGTATTTT.